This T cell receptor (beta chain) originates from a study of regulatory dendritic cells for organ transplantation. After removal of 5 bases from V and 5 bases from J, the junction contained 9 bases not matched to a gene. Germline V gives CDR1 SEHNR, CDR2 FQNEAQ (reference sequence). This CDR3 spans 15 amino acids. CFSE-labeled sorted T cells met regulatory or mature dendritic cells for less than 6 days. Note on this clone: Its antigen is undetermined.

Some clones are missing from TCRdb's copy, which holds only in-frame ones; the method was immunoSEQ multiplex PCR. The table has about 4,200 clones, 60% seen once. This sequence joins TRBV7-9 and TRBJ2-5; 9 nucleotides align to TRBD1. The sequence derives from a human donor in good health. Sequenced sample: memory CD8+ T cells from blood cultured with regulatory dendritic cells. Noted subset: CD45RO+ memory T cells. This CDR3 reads CASSPFGQGRETQYF. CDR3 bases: TGTGCCAGCAGCCCTTTCGGACAGGGGCGGGAGACCCAGTACTTC.